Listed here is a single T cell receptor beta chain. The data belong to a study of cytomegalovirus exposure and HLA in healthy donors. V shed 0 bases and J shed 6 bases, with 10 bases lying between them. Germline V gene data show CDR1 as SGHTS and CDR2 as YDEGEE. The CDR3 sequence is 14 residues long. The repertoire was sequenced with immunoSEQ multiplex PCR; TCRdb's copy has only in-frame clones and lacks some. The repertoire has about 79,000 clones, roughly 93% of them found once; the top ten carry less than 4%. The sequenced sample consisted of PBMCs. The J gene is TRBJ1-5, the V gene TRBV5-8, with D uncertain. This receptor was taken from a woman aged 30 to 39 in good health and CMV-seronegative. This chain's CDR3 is CASSLAPPGQPQHF. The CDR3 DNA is TGTGCCAGCAGCTTGGCGCCCCCGGGTCAGCCCCAGCATTTT.